This TCR beta chain comes out of a study of cytomegalovirus exposure and HLA in healthy donors. The V and J ends lost 2 bases and 2 bases respectively, with 9 bases between them. The CDR3 extends over 14 amino acids. Germline V CDR1 and CDR2: MNHEY, SMNVEV (reference sequence). Primers: 60 Vbeta forward and 13 Jbeta reverse. Some clones are missing from TCRdb's copy, which holds only in-frame ones; the method was immunoSEQ multiplex PCR. The sample records 200,000 or so clones, about 90% being singletons. J is TRBJ1-1 and V is TRBV27; tentative D call: TRBD1 (6 bases). Input material: PBMCs. The source is a girl under three years old in good health and CMV-seronegative. The CDR3 is CASSLGGRNTEAFF. CDR3 in DNA: TGTGCCAGCAGTTTAGGGGGCCGAAACACTGAAGCTTTCTTT.